The next 20 T cell receptor beta chains were all read from a single sample in a study. TCRdb used MiXCR to reprocess the 5' RACE reads, holding one entry per CDR3 protein. The sample records tens of thousands of distinct CDR3 sequences, approximately 25% being singletons. Sequenced sample: tumor-infiltrating naive CD4+ T cells sorted from the breast tumor. Subset given: naive CD4+ T cells, CD4+CD45RA+CD25-. The receptor set was obtained from a female donor with breast cancer.

The V call is TRBV20-1, the J call TRBJ1-5, with 8 bases matching TRBD1. From germline, CDR1 is DFQATT and CDR2 SNEGSKA (reference sequence). J lost 8 bases, V lost 3 bases, and 9 bases had no gene match. This CDR3 is 14 amino acids long. DNA for the CDR3: TGCAGTGCTAGTCGATCTCAGGGGGCAGAGCCCCAGCATTTT. Protein: CSASRSQGAEPQHF.

J is TRBJ1-2 and V is TRBV10-3; D remains ambiguous. The CDR3 consists of 11 residues. Trimming left V 5 bases short and J 8 bases short, with 9 bases between. Germline assignment: CDR1 ENHRY and CDR2 SYGVKD. CDR3 coding DNA: TGTGCCATCAGTCAGGACCAGGGCTACACCTTC. Protein product: CAISQDQGYTF.

This clonotype was counted only a few times. The V call is TRBV5-1, the J call TRBJ2-3, with D possibly being TRBD1 (6 bases). Trimming removed 7 bases from V and 3 bases from J, with 12 bases in between. Germline CDR1 and CDR2: SGHRS and YFSETQ. The CDR3 runs to 13 residues. Here the CDR3 DNA reads TGCGCCAGCGGGATTAGGGGGACAGATACGCAGTATTTT. Its protein product is CASGIRGTDTQYF.

The chain employs TRBV6-2 or TRBV6-3 and TRBJ2-7, with 15 bases fitting TRBD2. CDR3 length: 14 residues. Per the germline V gene, CDR1 is MNHEY and CDR2 is SVGEGT. J gave up 10 bases and V 2 bases, and 3 bases lay outside the gene matches. CDR3 residues: CASSYGTSGRYQYF. For the CDR3, the DNA is TGTGCCAGCAGTTACGGGACTAGCGGGAGGTATCAGTACTTC.

This clonotype has just a few counts. The rearrangement links TRBV7-2 to TRBJ2-1; D may be TRBD2 (5 bases). Between the trimmed V and J ends, which lost 1 base and 5 bases, there was a span of 9 bases. There are 14 residues in the CDR3. Per germline, CDR1 SGHTA and CDR2 FQGNSA. The chain's CDR3 is CASSLGPGNNEQFF. CDR3 bases: TGTGCCAGCAGCTTAGGGCCGGGGAACAATGAGCAGTTCTTC.

The CDR3 reads CATSSGSGRIDTQYF. DNA for the CDR3: TGTGCCACCAGCTCAGGAAGCGGGAGGATAGATACGCAGTATTTT. This sequence joins TRBV15 and TRBJ2-3, with 9 positions matching TRBD2. With V trimmed by 5 bases and J by 5 bases, 8 bases remained unmatched. CDR3 length equals 15 residues. Germline lookup yields CDR1 LNHNV and CDR2 YYDKDF (reference sequence).

This chain joins TRBV12-3 or TRBV12-4 and TRBJ1-6; D remains unclear. This CDR3 has 13 amino acids. Trimming pared 3 bases from V and 8 bases from J, leaving 8 bases between. Written as DNA, the CDR3 is TGTGCCAGCAGTTTTACAGAGGATTCACCCCTCCACTTT. The encoded protein is CASSFTEDSPLHF.

This clonotype appeared many times. The V and J genes are TRBV12-3 or TRBV12-4 and TRBJ1-4; 8 bases map to TRBD1. V trimming: 5 bases; J trimming: 1 base; junction bases outside the gene matches: 6. The CDR3 is 16 amino acids. CDR3 DNA: TGTGCCAGCAGTCCGGGGGACAGGCGAACTAATGAAAAACTGTTTTTT. This translates into CASSPGDRRTNEKLFF.

The J gene is TRBJ2-1, the V gene TRBV7-8, with D perhaps matching TRBD2 (6 bases). The CDR3 is 15 residues long. CDR1 and CDR2 from the germline V gene are SGHVS and FQNEAQ. Deletions cut 1 base from V and 4 bases from J, with 11 bases between. CDR3 bases: TGTGCCAGCAGCTTAGACGGGGGAATGTACAATGAGCAGTTCTTC. It translates to CASSLDGGMYNEQFF.

The rearrangement uses TRBV10-3 and TRBJ2-1; 7 bases fit TRBD2. Germline V gene sequence: CDR1 ENHRY, CDR2 SYGVKD. V lost 3 bases to trimming and J lost 8 bases; unmatched junction nucleotides: 7. This CDR3 spans 14 amino acids. This CDR3 reads CAISDRLAVHEQFF. CDR3 DNA: TGTGCCATCAGTGATCGGCTAGCGGTCCATGAGCAGTTCTTC.

This clonotype came up a few times. The V gene is TRBV20-1, the J gene TRBJ1-4, with D maybe TRBD1 (6 bases). Germline-derived CDR1 and CDR2 are DFQATT and SNEGSKA (reference sequence). V lost 3 bases and J lost 8, with 16 bases in between. The CDR3 is 14 residues long. The CDR3: CSASPGGGSEKLFF. CDR3 in DNA: TGCAGTGCTAGCCCGGGAGGGGGGTCCGAAAAACTGTTTTTT.

This clonotype showed up many times. The chain links TRBV7-2 to TRBJ2-1; 12 bases map to TRBD2. Germline CDR1 is SGHTA and CDR2 is FQGNSA. The CDR3 is 16 residues long. With V trimmed by 6 bases and J by 3 bases, 6 bases remained unmatched. DNA of the CDR3: TGTGCCAGCAGACTTAGGACTAGCGGGAACTACAATGAGCAGTTCTTC. As protein: CASRLRTSGNYNEQFF.

This clonotype showed up just a few times. This chain's CDR3 is CASRADRGGTEAFF. The CDR3, as DNA: TGTGCCAGCAGGGCGGACAGGGGGGGCACTGAAGCTTTCTTT. The chain has TRBV2 and TRBJ1-1, with 10 bases fitting TRBD1. Germline CDR1 reads SNHLY; CDR2 reads FYNNEI. CDR3 length equals 14 residues. With V trimmed by 6 bases and J by 4 bases, 5 bases remained unmatched.

In the case of this clonotype: Just one base apart from a much larger clone, this may be a read error. Likely a read error: the CDR3 ends without its conserved phenylalanine or tryptophan. The V and J genes are TRBV10-3 and TRBJ2-1, with 11 positions matching TRBD2. The J segment lost 5 bases and the V segment lost 6 bases, leaving 6 bases of the junction unmatched. The CDR3 has 15 residues. Germline V gives CDR1 ENHRY, CDR2 SYGVKD. CDR3 bases: TGTGCCATCAGCCCTCTGGGACTAGCGGACAATGAGCAGTTCCTC. The encoded protein is CAISPLGLADNEQFL.

This clonotype was seen ten or more times. The rearrangement uses TRBV6-5 and TRBJ2-7; D is unclear. The CDR3 is made up of 15 amino acids. Trimming removed 4 bases at V and 4 bases at J, with 17 bases between. From germline, CDR1 is MNHEY and CDR2 SVGAGI. CDR3 residues: CASSSGPTRLYEQYF. As DNA, the CDR3 is TGTGCCAGCAGTTCAGGACCGACCCGGCTATACGAGCAGTACTTC.

This rearrangement joins TRBV6-1 to TRBJ2-7; D is possibly TRBD1 (5 bases). CDR3 size: 15 residues. Trimming cost V 3 bases and J 2 bases, with 14 bases left between them. The germline gives CDR1 MNHNS, CDR2 SASEGT. CDR3 nucleotides: TGTGCCAGCAGTGACTCCTACAGGCCGCCCTACGAGCAGTACTTC. Amino acids: CASSDSYRPPYEQYF.

This clonotype was observed many times. The chain combines TRBV7-3 with TRBJ2-1, with D tentatively TRBD2 (5 bases). This CDR3 has 15 residues. Germline V CDR1 and CDR2: SGHTA, FQGTGA. With 5 bases removed from V and 2 bases from J, the gap between germline ends came to 13 bases. CDR3 sequence reads: CASSPTTGTYNEQFF. The CDR3 DNA follows: TGTGCCAGCAGCCCCACCACCGGGACCTACAATGAGCAGTTCTTC.

This clonotype was seen repeatedly, ten times or more. The chain uses TRBV6-5 and TRBJ2-1, with 14 bases that match TRBD2. This CDR3 region has 17 residues. Germline CDR1 MNHEY, CDR2 SVGAGI. Trimming took 5 bases from V and 3 from J; bases not matched to a gene: 6. The CDR3 reads CASSPLTSGRDYNEQFF. The CDR3 DNA reads TGTGCCAGCAGTCCCCTGACTAGCGGGAGGGACTACAATGAGCAGTTCTTC.

Only a few counts were recorded for this clonotype. This chain connects TRBV6-6 to TRBJ2-2; D gene ambiguous. The CDR3 totals 13 residues. Trimming removed 6 bases from V and 1 base from J, with 6 bases in between. Germline V CDR1 and CDR2: MNHNY, SVGAGI (reference sequence). In nucleotides, the CDR3 is TGTGCCAGCAGACCCGAGAACACCGGGGAGCTGTTTTTT. It encodes CASRPENTGELFF.

The rearrangement uses TRBV6-6 and TRBJ1-1; possibly TRBD1 for D (6 bases). The ends were cut back, 8 bases at V and 2 bases at J, with 9 bases in the middle. Looked up from germline, CDR1 is MNHNY and CDR2 is SVGAGI (reference sequence). The CDR3 length is 12 residues. The CDR3 bases are TGTGCCAGCTACAGGGCAAACACTGAAGCTTTCTTT. Amino acid sequence: CASYRANTEAFF.